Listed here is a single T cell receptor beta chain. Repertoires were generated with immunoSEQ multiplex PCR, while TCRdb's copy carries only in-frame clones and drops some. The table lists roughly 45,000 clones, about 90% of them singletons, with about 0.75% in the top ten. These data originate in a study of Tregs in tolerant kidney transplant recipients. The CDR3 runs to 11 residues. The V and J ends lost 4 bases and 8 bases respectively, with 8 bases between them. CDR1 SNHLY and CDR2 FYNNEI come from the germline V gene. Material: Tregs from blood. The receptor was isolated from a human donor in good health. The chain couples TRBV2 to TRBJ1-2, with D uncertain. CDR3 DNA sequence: TGTGCCAGCAGTGTCTGGGTGGGCTACACCTTC. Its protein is CASSVWVGYTF. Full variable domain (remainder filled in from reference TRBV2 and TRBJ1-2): EPEVTQTPSHQVTQMGQEVILRCVPISNHLYFYWYRQILGQKVEFLVSFYNNEISEKSEIFDDQFSVERPDGSNFTLKIRSTKLEDSAMYFCASSVWVGYTFGSGTRLTVV.